This T cell receptor beta chain was sequenced in a study of T cells in Graves' hyperthyroidism and ophthalmopathy. This clonotype has a count of ten or more. These patients, aged 18 to 65, had recently diagnosed hyperthyroidism lasting under 2 months. Uncontrolled infection, other autoimmune disease, pregnancy or lactation disqualified patients from enrolment. Amplified TCR beta CDR3 regions derived from RNA transcripts. A first-round RT-PCR of the TCR CDR3 used the HTBI primer set. Each CDR3 protein gets one entry after TCRdb re-called the multiplex PCR reads with MiXCR. The sample has approximately 370,000 distinct CDR3 sequences, about a sixth seen once. The receptor comes from a woman in her twenties or thirties with Graves' hyperthyroidism that later progressed to Graves' ophthalmopathy. The sequenced sample was blood.

This CDR3 reads CATTSIVGNEQFF. CDR3 bases: TGTGCCACCACCTCGATCGTCGGCAATGAGCAGTTCTTC. The chain employs TRBV2 and TRBJ2-1; D uncertain. CDR1 is SNHLY and CDR2 is FYNNEI in the germline V gene. CDR3 size: 13 residues. V lost 10 bases to trimming and J lost 6 bases, with 16 bases between them.